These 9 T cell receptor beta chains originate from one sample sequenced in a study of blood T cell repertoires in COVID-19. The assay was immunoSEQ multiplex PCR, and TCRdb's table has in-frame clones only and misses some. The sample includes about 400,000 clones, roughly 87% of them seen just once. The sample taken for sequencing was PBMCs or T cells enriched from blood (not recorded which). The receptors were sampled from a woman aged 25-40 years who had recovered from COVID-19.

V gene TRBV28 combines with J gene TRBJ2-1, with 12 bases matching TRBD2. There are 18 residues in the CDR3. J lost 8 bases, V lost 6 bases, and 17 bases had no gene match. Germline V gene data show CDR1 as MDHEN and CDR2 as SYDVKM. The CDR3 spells CASRPGLAGPRAQYEQFF. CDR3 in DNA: TGTGCCAGCAGACCGGGACTAGCGGGTCCCAGGGCCCAATATGAGCAGTTCTTC.

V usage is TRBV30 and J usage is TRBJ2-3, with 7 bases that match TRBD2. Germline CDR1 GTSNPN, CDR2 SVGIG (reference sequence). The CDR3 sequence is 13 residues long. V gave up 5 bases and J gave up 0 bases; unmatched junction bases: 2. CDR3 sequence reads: CAWGTTSTDTQYF. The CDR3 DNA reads TGTGCCTGGGGGACTACTAGCACAGATACGCAGTATTTT.

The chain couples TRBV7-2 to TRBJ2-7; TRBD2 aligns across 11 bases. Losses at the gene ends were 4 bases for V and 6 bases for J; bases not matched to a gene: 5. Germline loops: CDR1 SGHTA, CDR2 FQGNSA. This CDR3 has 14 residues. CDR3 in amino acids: CASSSGLAVAEQYF. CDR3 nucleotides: TGTGCCAGCAGCTCGGGACTAGCGGTGGCCGAGCAGTACTTC.

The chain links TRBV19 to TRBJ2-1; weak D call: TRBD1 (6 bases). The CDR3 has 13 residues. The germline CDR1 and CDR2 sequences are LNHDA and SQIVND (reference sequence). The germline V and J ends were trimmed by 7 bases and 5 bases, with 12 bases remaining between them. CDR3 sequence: CASTLAGDNEQFF. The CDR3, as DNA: TGTGCCAGTACCCTAGCAGGGGACAATGAGCAGTTCTTC.

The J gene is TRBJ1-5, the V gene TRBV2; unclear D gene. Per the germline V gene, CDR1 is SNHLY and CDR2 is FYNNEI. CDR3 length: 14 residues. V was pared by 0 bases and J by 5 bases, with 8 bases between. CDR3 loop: CASSEAGSYQPQHF. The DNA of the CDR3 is TGTGCCAGCAGTGAAGCGGGCAGTTATCAGCCCCAGCATTTT.

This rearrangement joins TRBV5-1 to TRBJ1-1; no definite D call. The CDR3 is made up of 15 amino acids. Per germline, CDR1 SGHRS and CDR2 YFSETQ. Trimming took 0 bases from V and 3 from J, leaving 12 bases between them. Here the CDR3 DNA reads TGCGCCAGCAGCTTGGAGTCCGGGGAATACACTGAAGCTTTCTTT. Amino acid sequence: CASSLESGEYTEAFF.

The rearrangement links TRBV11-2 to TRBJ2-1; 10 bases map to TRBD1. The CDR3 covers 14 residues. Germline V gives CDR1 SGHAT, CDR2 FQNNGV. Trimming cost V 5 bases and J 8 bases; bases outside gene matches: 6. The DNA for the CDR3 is TGTGCCAGCAGCAGGGACAGGGGACCTCATGAGCAGTTCTTC. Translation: CASSRDRGPHEQFF.

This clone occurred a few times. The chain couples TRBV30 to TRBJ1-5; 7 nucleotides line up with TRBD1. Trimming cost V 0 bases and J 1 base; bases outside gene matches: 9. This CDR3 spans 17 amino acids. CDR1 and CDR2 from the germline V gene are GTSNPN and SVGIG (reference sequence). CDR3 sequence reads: CAWSVPHLTGSNQPQHF. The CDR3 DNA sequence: TGTGCCTGGAGTGTACCCCATCTGACAGGGAGCAATCAGCCCCAGCATTTT.

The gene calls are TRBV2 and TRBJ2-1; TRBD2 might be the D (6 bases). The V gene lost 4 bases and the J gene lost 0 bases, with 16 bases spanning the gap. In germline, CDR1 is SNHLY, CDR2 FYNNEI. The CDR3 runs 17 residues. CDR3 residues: CASSGGFAGRSYNEQFF. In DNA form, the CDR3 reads TGTGCCAGCAGTGGTGGGTTCGCGGGGCGCTCCTACAATGAGCAGTTCTTC. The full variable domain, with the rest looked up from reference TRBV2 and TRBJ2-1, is EPEVTQTPSHQVTQMGQEVILRCVPISNHLYFYWYRQILGQKVEFLVSFYNNEISEKSEIFDDQFSVERPDGSNFTLKIRSTKLEDSAMYFCASSGGFAGRSYNEQFFGPGTRLTVL.